The clone carrying this T cell receptor (beta chain) appeared a few times. TCRdb passed the 5' RACE reads through MiXCR, listing each CDR3 protein once. Of approximately 330,000 distinct CDR3 sequences detected, roughly 3.9% appear once; the ten largest clones hold around 24%. This specimen belongs to a study of T cells after yellow fever vaccination. There are 17 residues in the CDR3. Germline CDR1 reads MGHRA; CDR2 reads YSYEKL. Trimming removed 0 bases from V and 1 base from J, with 14 bases in between. This TCR derives from a young man who received the YFV17D yellow fever vaccine. The chain combines TRBV4-1 with TRBJ2-3, with D possibly being TRBD2 (5 bases). This specimen consisted of PBMCs, obtained 5 days after the yellow fever booster vaccination. This CDR3 is CASSQDPPGRGTDTQYF. In nucleotides, the CDR3 is TGCGCCAGCAGCCAAGATCCCCCCGGGCGGGGCACAGATACGCAGTATTTT.